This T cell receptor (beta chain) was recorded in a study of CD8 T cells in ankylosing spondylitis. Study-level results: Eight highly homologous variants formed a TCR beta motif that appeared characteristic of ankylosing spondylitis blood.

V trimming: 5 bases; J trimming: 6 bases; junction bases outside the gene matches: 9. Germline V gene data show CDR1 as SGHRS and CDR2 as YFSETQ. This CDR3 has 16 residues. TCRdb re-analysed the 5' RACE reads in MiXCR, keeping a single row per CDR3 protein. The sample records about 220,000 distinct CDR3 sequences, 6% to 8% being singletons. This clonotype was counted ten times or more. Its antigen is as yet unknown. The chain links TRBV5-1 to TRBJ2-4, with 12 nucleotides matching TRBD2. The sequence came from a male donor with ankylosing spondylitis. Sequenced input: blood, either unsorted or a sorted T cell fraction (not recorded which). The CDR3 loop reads CASRGGTSGGRNIQYF. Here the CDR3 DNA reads TGCGCCAGCAGGGGAGGAACTAGCGGGGGGAGAAACATTCAGTACTTC.